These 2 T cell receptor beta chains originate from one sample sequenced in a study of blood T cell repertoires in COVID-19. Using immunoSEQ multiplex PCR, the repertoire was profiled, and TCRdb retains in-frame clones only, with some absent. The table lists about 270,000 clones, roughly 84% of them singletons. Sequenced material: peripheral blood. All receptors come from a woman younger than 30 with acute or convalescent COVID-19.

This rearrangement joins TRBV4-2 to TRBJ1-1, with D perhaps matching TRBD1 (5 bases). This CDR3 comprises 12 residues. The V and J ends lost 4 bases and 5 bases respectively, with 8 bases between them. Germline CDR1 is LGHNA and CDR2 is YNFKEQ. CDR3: CASSPGGTEAFF. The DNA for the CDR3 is TGTGCCAGCAGCCCGGGGGGTACTGAAGCTTTCTTT.

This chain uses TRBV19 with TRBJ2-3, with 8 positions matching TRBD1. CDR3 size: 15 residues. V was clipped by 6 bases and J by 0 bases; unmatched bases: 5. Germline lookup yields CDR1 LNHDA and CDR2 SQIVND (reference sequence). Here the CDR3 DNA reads TGTGCCAGTAGCAAGACAGGGGCCAGCACAGATACGCAGTATTTT. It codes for CASSKTGASTDTQYF.